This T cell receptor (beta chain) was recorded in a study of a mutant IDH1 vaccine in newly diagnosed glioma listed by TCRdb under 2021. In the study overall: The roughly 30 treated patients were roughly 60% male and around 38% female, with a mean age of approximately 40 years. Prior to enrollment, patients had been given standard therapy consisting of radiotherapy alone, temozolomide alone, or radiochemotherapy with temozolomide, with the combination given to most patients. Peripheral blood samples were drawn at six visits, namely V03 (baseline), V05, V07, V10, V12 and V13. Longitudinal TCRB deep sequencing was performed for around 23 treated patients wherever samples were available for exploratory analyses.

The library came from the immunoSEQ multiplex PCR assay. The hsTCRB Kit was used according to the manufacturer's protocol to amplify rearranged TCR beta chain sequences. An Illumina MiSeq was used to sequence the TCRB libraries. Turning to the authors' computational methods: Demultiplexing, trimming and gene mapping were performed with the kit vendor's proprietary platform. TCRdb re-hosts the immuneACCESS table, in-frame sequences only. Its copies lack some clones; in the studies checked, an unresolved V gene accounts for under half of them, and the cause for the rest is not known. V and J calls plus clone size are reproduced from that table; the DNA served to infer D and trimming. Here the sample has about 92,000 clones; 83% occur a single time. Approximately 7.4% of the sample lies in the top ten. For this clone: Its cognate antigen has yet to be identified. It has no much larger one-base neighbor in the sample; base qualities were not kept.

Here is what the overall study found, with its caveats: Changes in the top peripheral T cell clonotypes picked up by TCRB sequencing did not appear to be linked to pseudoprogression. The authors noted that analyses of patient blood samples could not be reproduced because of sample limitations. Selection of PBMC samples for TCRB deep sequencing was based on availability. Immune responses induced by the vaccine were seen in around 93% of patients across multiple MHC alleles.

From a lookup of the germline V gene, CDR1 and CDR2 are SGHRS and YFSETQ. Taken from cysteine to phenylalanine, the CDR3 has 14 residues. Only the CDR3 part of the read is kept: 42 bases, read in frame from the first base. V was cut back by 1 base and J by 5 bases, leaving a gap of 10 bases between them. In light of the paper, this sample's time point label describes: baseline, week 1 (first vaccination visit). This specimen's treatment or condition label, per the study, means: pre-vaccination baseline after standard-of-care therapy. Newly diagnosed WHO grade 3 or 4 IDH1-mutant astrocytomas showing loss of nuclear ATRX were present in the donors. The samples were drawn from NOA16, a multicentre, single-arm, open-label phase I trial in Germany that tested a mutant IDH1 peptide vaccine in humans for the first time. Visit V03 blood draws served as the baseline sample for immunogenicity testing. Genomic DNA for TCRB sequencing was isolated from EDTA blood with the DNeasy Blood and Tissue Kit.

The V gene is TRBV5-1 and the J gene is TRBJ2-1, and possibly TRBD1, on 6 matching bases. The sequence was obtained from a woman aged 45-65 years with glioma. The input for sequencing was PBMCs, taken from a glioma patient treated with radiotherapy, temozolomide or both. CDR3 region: CASSLSGVNNEQFF. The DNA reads TGCGCCAGCAGCTTGTCAGGGGTAAACAATGAGCAGTTCTTC.